The T cell receptor (beta chain) described here comes from a study of T cell responses to AZD1222 COVID-19 vaccine. The CDR3 extends over 13 amino acids. The V gene's germline CDR1 is GTSNPN and CDR2 SVGIG (reference sequence). V lost 0 bases and J lost 7, with 10 bases in between. Concerning this clone itself: Its antigen is still unknown.

Method: immunoSEQ multiplex PCR; TCRdb's copy keeps in-frame clones and lacks some. This sample has over 150,000 clones, with around 85% found just once. Second-dose recipients at about 4 or about 12 weeks were treated as one pooled group. Study outcomes and limitations: Baseline testing showed seropositivity in only a handful of AZD1222 recipients.

The source is an adult who received the AZD1222 COVID-19 vaccine. Sequences were derived from peripheral blood, sampled 28 days after the second AZD1222 dose. This chain joins TRBV30 and TRBJ1-5, with D perhaps TRBD1 (5 bases). The CDR3 DNA reads as TGTGCCTGGAGTGTACACTCAGGGCAGCCCCAGCATTTT. Its translation: CAWSVHSGQPQHF. The full variable domain, its missing parts supplied by reference TRBV30 and TRBJ1-5, is SQTIHQWPATLVQPVGSPLSLECTVEGTSNPNLYWYRQAAGRGLQLLFYSVGIGQISSEVPQNLSASRPQDRQFILSSKKLLLSDSGFYLCAWSVHSGQPQHFGDGTRLSIL.